One sample yielded the 22 T cell receptor beta chains listed below, sequenced in a study of PD-L1 blockade in urothelial cancer. Sequencing used immunoSEQ multiplex PCR; TCRdb keeps in-frame clones, though not all of them. Among just over 14,000 clones listed, more than 75% were seen once. Sequencing used PBMCs, obtained around atezolizumab (anti-PD-L1) treatment. The receptors derive from a man aged 65 to 79 with urothelial cancer.

This chain links TRBV6-1 with TRBJ2-7; the match to TRBD1 covers 10 bases. Germline CDR1 is MNHNS and CDR2 is SASEGT. The trim removed 4 bases at V and 2 bases at J, leaving 5 bases unmatched. This CDR3 has 15 residues. The CDR3 region is CASSVADRGPYEQYF. CDR3 coding DNA: TGTGCCAGCAGTGTGGCCGACAGGGGGCCCTACGAGCAGTACTTC.

This clone appeared a single time. The chain uses TRBV5-4 and TRBJ2-7; 7 bases line up with TRBD2. There are 15 residues in the CDR3. The trim removed 4 bases at V and 2 bases at J, leaving 9 bases unmatched. The germline V gene has CDR1 SGHNT and CDR2 YYREEE (reference sequence). The CDR3 coding sequence is TGTGCCAGCAGCCCAACCGGGACTATCACCTACGAGCAGTACTTC. Its protein product is CASSPTGTITYEQYF.

The chain is built from TRBV2 and TRBJ2-2, with 8 bases that match TRBD1. The germline V gene has CDR1 SNHLY and CDR2 FYNNEI. The ends lost 8 bases at V and 5 bases at J; junction bases unmatched: 10. The CDR3 covers 15 residues. The CDR3 region is CASVGQGGLTGELFF. The CDR3 coding sequence is TGTGCCAGCGTTGGACAGGGTGGGTTGACCGGGGAGCTGTTTTTT.

This chain links TRBV7-9 with TRBJ1-4; D possibly corresponds to TRBD1 (5 bases). This CDR3 is built from 16 residues. The ends were cut back, 4 bases at V and 4 bases at J, with 16 bases in the middle. Germline lookup yields CDR1 SEHNR and CDR2 FQNEAQ (reference sequence). This CDR3 is CASSSQRGAFNEKLFF. The DNA for the CDR3 is TGTGCCAGCAGCTCCCAACGCGGGGCCTTTAATGAAAAACTGTTTTTT.

The V call is TRBV5-6, the J call TRBJ1-2, with TRBD1 as a possible D gene (6 bases). The CDR3 length is 13 residues. Trimming took off 1 base at V and 8 bases at J, with 12 bases between the two ends. The germline V gene encodes CDR1 SGHDT and CDR2 YYEEEE. This CDR3 is CASSLFRGSGYTF. The CDR3 DNA sequence: TGTGCCAGCAGCTTGTTCAGGGGAAGCGGCTACACCTTC.

V usage is TRBV10-2 and J usage is TRBJ1-5; D gene uncertain. The CDR3 totals 13 residues. Germline values: CDR1 WSHSY, CDR2 SAAADI. Trimming shortened V by 2 bases and J by 4 bases, and 6 bases separated the two germline ends. CDR3 in amino acids: CASSEGGNQPQHF. Here the CDR3 DNA reads TGCGCCAGCAGTGAGGGAGGTAATCAGCCCCAGCATTTT.

The chain uses TRBV27 and TRBJ1-6; possible D gene TRBD1, 5 bases. V lost 7 bases to trimming and J lost 13 bases, with 17 bases between them. CDR1 and CDR2 from the germline V gene are MNHEY and SMNVEV (reference sequence). The CDR3 totals 13 residues. The CDR3 here is CASKGAVWGPLHF. DNA for the CDR3: TGTGCCAGCAAAGGGGCGGTTTGGGGCCCCCTCCACTTT.

V is TRBV5-1 and J is TRBJ1-1; D perhaps matches TRBD1 (5 bases). Germline V CDR1 and CDR2: SGHRS, YFSETQ. V was shortened by 3 bases and J by 4 bases, with 13 bases between the two germline ends. The CDR3 is 14 amino acids. CDR3 DNA: TGCGCCAGCAGCTGGCGGGGGGAGGTCACTGAAGCTTTCTTT. Its protein product is CASSWRGEVTEAFF.

CDR3 protein: CASSTQSLRDMSLRSYNSPLHF. The CDR3 DNA follows: TGTGCCAGCAGTACCCAAAGCCTCCGGGACATGAGCCTAAGGTCCTATAATTCACCCCTCCACTTT. This chain connects TRBV27 to TRBJ1-6, with a possible D match to TRBD1 (6 bases). The V and J ends lost 5 bases and 1 base respectively, with 30 bases between them. This CDR3 contains 22 residues. CDR1 MNHEY and CDR2 SMNVEV come from the germline V gene (reference sequence).

The CDR3 loop is CAWRGTGGNNEQFF. DNA for the CDR3: TGTGCCTGGAGAGGGACGGGGGGTAACAATGAGCAGTTCTTC. The rearrangement uses TRBV30 and TRBJ2-1; TRBD2 aligns across 7 bases. Germline V gene lookup returns CDR1 GTSNPN and CDR2 SVGIG (reference sequence). This CDR3 has 14 amino acids. The V and J ends lost 3 bases and 5 bases, in that order; junction bases with no gene match: 7.

This chain connects TRBV11-2 to TRBJ2-7, with TRBD2 as a possible D gene (6 bases). CDR1 and CDR2 from the germline V gene are SGHAT and FQNNGV. CDR3 length: 14 amino acids. V shed 1 base and J shed 8 bases, with 15 bases lying between them. The CDR3 is CASSLGRDHPKQYF. The CDR3 coding sequence is TGTGCCAGCAGCTTAGGGAGGGACCACCCCAAGCAGTACTTC.

This clone was detected a few times. The V and J genes are TRBV4-1 and TRBJ1-6, with D unresolved. The CDR3 is made up of 16 amino acids. Germline lookup yields CDR1 MGHRA and CDR2 YSYEKL. V was clipped by 2 bases and J by 0 bases, with 8 bases between them. The CDR3 sequence: CASSQPESSYNSPLHF. The CDR3 DNA is TGCGCCAGCAGCCAACCGGAGAGCTCCTATAATTCACCCCTCCACTTT.

The gene calls are TRBV5-6 and TRBJ2-5; 7 bases align to TRBD2. The CDR3 is 12 residues long. V shed 7 bases, J shed 9 bases, and the junction held 9 bases outside the gene matches. Germline V gene data show CDR1 as SGHDT and CDR2 as YYEEEE. The CDR3 bases are TGTGCCAGCTCTCCCGCCCGGGGGGCCCAGTACTTC. It specifies CASSPARGAQYF.

CDR3 sequence (DNA): TGTGCCAGTAGCGTAACTGGGGCCAACGTCCTGACTTTC. This sequence encodes CASSVTGANVLTF. V is TRBV19 and J is TRBJ2-6, with no clear D. V was shortened by 6 bases and J by 2 bases, with 5 bases between the two germline ends. The CDR3 length is 13 residues. Germline CDR1 is LNHDA and CDR2 is SQIVND (reference sequence).

The rearrangement joins TRBV30 to TRBJ1-2; D is undetermined. The CDR3 runs to 14 residues. CDR1 and CDR2 from the germline V gene are GTSNPN and SVGIG (reference sequence). Trimming removed 3 bases from V and 7 bases from J, with 18 bases in between. CDR3 in DNA: TGTGCCTGGAGACCCACTCTCACTGCGGGTGGCTACACCTTC. Its translation is CAWRPTLTAGGYTF.

The V call is TRBV7-8, the J call TRBJ2-7; TRBD2 matches 9 bases. CDR3 length equals 16 residues. After removal of 1 base from V and 2 bases from J, the junction contained 6 bases not matched to a gene. CDR1 is SGHVS and CDR2 is FQNEAQ in the germline V gene. CDR3 residues: CASSLGNLAGTYEQYF. The CDR3 coding sequence is TGTGCCAGCAGCTTAGGTAACCTAGCGGGGACCTACGAGCAGTACTTC. Drawing the rest from reference TRBV7-8 and TRBJ2-7, the complete variable domain is GAGVSQSPRYKVAKRGQDVALRCDPISGHVSLFWYQQALGQGPEFLTYFQNEAQLDKSGLPSDRFFAERPEGSVSTLKIQRTQQEDSAVYLCASSLGNLAGTYEQYFGPGTRLTVT.

This clone was detected only once. The CDR3 sequence: CASSVIAGHQETQYF. The CDR3 bases are TGTGCCAGCAGCGTAATCGCGGGCCATCAAGAGACCCAGTACTTC. The rearrangement joins TRBV9 to TRBJ2-5; possible D gene TRBD2, 5 bases. Germline V gene lookup returns CDR1 SGDLS and CDR2 YYNGEE. This CDR3 region has 15 residues. With 1 base removed from V and 2 bases from J, the gap between germline ends came to 12 bases.

This clone has more than one count but fewer than ten. The rearrangement joins TRBV30 to TRBJ1-6; D uncertain. With 2 bases removed from V and 8 bases from J, the gap between germline ends came to 13 bases. The CDR3 length is 14 residues. The germline CDR1 and CDR2 sequences are GTSNPN and SVGIG (reference sequence). CDR3 sequence reads: CAWSRRSGYSPLHF. The DNA of the CDR3 is TGTGCCTGGAGTCGGCGCTCGGGTTATTCACCCCTCCACTTT.

This clone was observed a single time. The chain has TRBV9 and TRBJ2-2; the D gene is possibly TRBD1 (5 bases). CDR3 size: 14 residues. Looked up from germline, CDR1 is SGDLS and CDR2 is YYNGEE. V was cut by 7 bases and J by 3 bases, with 13 bases left in between. The CDR3: CASSRQSHTGELFF. The CDR3 nucleotides are TGTGCCAGCTCCCGACAGTCACACACCGGGGAGCTGTTTTTT.

The J gene is TRBJ1-2, the V gene TRBV7-9, with D possibly matching TRBD1 (5 bases). Germline-derived CDR1 and CDR2 are SEHNR and FQNEAQ (reference sequence). V was pared by 5 bases and J by 5 bases, with 21 bases between. This CDR3 is built from 16 residues. The CDR3 reads CASSPAPGQGAYGYTF. DNA of the CDR3: TGTGCCAGCAGCCCCGCCCCCGGGCAGGGTGCGTATGGCTACACCTTC. Looking up the rest from reference TRBV7-9 and TRBJ1-2 gives the full variable domain: DTGVSQNPRHKITKRGQNVTFRCDPISEHNRLYWYRQTLGQGPEFLTYFQNEAQLEKSRLLSDRFSAERPKGSFSTLEIQRTEQGDSAMYLCASSPAPGQGAYGYTFGSGTRLTVV.

The chain joins TRBV30 to TRBJ2-7; 7 bases line up with TRBD1. The V and J ends lost 5 bases and 3 bases, in that order; junction bases with no gene match: 7. CDR1 is GTSNPN, CDR2 SVGIG, per germline (reference sequence). The CDR3 contains 13 residues. CDR3 DNA sequence: TGTGCCTGGGGACAGGCGAGTATCTACGAGCAGTACTTC. It encodes CAWGQASIYEQYF.

The rearrangement uses TRBV5-4 and TRBJ2-5, with D maybe TRBD2 (5 bases). Trimming pared 4 bases from V and 5 bases from J, leaving 18 bases between. Germline loops: CDR1 SGHNT, CDR2 YYREEE (reference sequence). This CDR3 contains 15 residues. The DNA for the CDR3 is TGTGCCAGCAGCCGAGGGTTGGGCGGAGGCGAGACCCAGTACTTC. Translation gives CASSRGLGGGETQYF.